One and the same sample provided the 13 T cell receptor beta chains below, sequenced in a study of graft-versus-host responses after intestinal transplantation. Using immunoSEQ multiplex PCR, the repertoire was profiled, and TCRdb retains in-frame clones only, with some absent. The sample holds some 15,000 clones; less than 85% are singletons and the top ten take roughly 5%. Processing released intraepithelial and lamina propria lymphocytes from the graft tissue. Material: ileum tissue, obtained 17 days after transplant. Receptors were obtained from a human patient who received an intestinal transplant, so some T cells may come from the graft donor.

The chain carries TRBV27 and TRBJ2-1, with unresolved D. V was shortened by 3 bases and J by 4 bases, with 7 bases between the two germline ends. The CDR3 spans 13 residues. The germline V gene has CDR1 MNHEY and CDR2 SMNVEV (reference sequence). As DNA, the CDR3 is TGTGCCAGCAGTTTTAGGCTATACAATGAGCAGTTCTTC. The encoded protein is CASSFRLYNEQFF.

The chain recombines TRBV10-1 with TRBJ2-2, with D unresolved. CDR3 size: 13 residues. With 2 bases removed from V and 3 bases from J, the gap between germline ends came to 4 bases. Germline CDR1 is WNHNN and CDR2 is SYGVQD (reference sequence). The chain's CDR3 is CASSEGYTGELFF. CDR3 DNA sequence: TGCGCCAGCAGTGAGGGGTACACCGGGGAGCTGTTTTTT.

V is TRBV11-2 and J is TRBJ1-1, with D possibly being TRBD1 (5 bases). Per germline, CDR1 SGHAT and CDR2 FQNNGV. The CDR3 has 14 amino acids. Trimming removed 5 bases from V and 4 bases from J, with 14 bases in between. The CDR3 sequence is CASSPSGGGTEAFF. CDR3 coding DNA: TGTGCCAGCAGCCCCTCGGGGGGAGGCACTGAAGCTTTCTTT.

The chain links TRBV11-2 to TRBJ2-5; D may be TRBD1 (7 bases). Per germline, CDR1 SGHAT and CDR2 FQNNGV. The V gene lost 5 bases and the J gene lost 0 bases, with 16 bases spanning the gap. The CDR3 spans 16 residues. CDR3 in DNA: TGTGCCAGCAGCGTCCGCGGGACAGTGTACCAAGAGACCCAGTACTTC. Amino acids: CASSVRGTVYQETQYF. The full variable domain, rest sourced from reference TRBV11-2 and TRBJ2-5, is EAGVAQSPRYKIIEKRQSVAFWCNPISGHATLYWYQQILGQGPKLLIQFQNNGVVDDSQLPKDRFSAERLKGVDSTLKIQPAKLEDSAVYLCASSVRGTVYQETQYFGPGTRLLVL.

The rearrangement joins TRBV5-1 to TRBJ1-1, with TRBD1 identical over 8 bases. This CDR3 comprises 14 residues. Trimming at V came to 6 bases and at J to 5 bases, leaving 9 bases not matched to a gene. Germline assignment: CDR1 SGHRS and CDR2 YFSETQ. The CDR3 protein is CASTFLGQGTEAFF. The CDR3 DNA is TGCGCCAGCACCTTCCTCGGACAGGGTACTGAAGCTTTCTTT.

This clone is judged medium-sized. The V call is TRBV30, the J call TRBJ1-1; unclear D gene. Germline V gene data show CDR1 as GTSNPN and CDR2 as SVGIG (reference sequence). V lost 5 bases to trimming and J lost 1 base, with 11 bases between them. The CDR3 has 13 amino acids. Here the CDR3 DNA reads TGTGCCTGGCGCCTAGGACGGAACACTGAAGCTTTCTTT. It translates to CAWRLGRNTEAFF.

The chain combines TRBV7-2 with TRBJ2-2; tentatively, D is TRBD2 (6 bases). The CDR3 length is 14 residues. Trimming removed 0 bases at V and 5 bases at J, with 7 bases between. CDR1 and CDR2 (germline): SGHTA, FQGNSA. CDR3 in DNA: TGTGCCAGCAGCTTAGCCCGGGAGACCGGGGAGCTGTTTTTT. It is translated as CASSLARETGELFF.

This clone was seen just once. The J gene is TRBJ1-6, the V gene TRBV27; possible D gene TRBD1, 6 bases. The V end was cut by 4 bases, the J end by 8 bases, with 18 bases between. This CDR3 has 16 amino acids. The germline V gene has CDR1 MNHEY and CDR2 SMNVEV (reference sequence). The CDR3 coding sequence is TGTGCCAGCAGTTCTCCACAGGGCCAAAAGGATTCACCCCTCCACTTT. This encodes CASSSPQGQKDSPLHF.

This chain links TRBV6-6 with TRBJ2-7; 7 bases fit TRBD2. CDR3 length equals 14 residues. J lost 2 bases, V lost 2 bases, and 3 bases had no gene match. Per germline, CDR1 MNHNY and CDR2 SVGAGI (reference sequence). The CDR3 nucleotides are TGTGCCAGCAGTTACGTAGCGGGCACCTACGAGCAGTACTTC. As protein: CASSYVAGTYEQYF.

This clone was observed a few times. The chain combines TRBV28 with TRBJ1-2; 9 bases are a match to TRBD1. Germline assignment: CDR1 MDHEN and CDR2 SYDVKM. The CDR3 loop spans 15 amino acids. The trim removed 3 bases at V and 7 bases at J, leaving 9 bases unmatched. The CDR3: CASSFRDRALGGYTF. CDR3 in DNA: TGTGCCAGCAGTTTCCGGGACAGGGCCCTCGGTGGCTACACCTTC.

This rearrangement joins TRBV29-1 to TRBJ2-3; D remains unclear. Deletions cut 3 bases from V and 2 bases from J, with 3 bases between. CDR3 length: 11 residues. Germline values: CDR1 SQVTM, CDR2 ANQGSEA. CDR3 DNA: TGCAGCGTTGAGGACACAGATACGCAGTATTTT. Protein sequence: CSVEDTDTQYF.

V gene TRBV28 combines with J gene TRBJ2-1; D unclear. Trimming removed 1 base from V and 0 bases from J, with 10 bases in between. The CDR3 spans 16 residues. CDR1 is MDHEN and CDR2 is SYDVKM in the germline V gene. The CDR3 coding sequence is TGTGCCAGCAGTTTATTTCCCTTATCCTCCTACAATGAGCAGTTCTTC. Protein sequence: CASSLFPLSSYNEQFF.

The DNA of the CDR3 is TGTGCCAGCAGCTTAGATCTCTCCGTGGCAGGGAGAAACGAGCAGTACTTC. It specifies CASSLDLSVAGRNEQYF. The gene calls are TRBV11-2 and TRBJ2-7; either TRBD1 or TRBD2 may fit D (5 bases each). The CDR3 covers 17 residues. V was cut by 0 bases and J by 5 bases, with 20 bases left in between. Germline V lookup: CDR1 SGHAT, CDR2 FQNNGV.